This record concerns one T cell receptor (beta chain) sequence. Its target is not known. This record belongs to a study of vaccination and CD4 T cells after COVID-19. About the research overall: Overlapping spike peptides served as the stimulus for the cells. These peptides came from SARS-CoV-2 and from the common cold coronaviruses HCoV-NL63, HCoV-OC43 and HCoV-229E. As control conditions, cultures were given either a CEFX pool serving as positive control, an HIV-1 Nef pool, or no peptide at all.

Specified treatment: approximately 11-day PBMC culture with coronavirus spike peptide pools or control peptides (ViraFEST assay). Culture conditions combined roughly 2 million PBMCs per well with 9.5 to 10 IU/ml IL-2 and 8 to 10 ug/ml peptide pools. Trimming took 3 bases from V and 7 from J; bases not matched to a gene: 7. The germline V gene encodes CDR1 KGHDR and CDR2 SFDVKD. The CDR3 has 15 residues. Researchers used the Oncomine TCR Beta short-read assay to sequence DNA from cultured CD4+ T cells. TCRdb reanalysed the PCR reads using MiXCR and keeps one entry per CDR3 protein. Of some 20,000 distinct CDR3 sequences listed, around 60% were seen once; the top ten hold 7.5% to 9%.

Source material: CD4+ T cells from blood, cultured in vitro. The TCR sequence derives from a human donor who had recovered from COVID-19. The gene calls are TRBV24-1 and TRBJ2-2, with TRBD1 matching 7 bases. The CDR3 coding sequence is TGTGCCACCAGTGATCCGGGACAGCGCGGCGGGGAGCTGTTTTTT. It codes for CATSDPGQRGGELFF.